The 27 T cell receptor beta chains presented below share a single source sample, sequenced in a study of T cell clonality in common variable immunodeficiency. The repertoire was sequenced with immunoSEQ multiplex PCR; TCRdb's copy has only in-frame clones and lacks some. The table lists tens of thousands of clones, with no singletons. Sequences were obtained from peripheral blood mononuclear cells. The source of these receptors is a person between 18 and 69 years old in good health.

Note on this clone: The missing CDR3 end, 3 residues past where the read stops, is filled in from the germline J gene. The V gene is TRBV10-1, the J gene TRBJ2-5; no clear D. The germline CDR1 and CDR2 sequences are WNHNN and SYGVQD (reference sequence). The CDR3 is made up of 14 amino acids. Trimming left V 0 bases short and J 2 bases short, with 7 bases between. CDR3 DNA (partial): TGCGCCAGCAGTGAGTCTGGGCTACAAGAGACC. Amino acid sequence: CASSESGLQET. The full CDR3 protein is CASSESGLQETQYF.

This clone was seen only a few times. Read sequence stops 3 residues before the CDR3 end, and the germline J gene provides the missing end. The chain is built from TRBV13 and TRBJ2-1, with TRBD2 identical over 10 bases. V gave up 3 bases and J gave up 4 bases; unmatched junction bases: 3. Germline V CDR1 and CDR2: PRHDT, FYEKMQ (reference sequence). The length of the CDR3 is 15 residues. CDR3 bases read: TGTGCCAGCAGCTTGAGCGGGAGGGGTTACAATGAG. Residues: CASSLSGRGYNE. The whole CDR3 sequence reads CASSLSGRGYNEQFF.

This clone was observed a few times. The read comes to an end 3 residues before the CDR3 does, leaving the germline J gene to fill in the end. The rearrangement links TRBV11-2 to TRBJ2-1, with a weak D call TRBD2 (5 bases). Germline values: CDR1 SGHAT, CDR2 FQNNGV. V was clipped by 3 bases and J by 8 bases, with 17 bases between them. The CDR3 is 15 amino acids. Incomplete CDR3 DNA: TGTGCCAGCAGCTTCGGGGAAGGGTCCCGGGATGAG. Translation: CASSFGEGSRDE. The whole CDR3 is CASSFGEGSRDEQFF.

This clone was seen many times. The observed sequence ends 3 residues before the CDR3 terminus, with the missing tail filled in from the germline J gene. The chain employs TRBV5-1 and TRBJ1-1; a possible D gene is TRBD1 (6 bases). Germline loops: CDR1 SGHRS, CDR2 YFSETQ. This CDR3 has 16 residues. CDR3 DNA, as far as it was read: TGCGCCAGCAGCTTGAGAAGGTTAGGGGGGGGTTCGGAA. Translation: CASSLRRLGGGSE. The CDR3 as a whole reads CASSLRRLGGGSEAFF.

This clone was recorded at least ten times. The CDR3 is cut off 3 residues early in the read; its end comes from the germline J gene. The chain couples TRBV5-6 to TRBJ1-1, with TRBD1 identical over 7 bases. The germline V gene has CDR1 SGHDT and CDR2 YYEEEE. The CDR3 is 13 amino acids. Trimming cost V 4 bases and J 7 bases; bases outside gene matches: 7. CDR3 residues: CASSPGGQGEAFF. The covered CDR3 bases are TGTGCCAGCAGCCCAGGGGGTCAGGGTGAA.

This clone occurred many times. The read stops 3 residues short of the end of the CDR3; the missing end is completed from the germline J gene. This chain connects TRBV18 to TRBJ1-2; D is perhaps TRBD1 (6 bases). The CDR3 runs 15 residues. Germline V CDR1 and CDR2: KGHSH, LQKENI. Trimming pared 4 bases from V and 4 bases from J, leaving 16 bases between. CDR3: CASSQTGTNAYGYTF. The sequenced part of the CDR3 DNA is TGTGCCAGCTCACAAACAGGGACTAATGCCTATGGC.

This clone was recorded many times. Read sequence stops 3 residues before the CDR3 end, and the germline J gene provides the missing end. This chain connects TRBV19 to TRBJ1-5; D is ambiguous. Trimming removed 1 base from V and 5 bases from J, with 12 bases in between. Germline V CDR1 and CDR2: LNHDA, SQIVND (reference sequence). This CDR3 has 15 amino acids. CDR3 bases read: TGTGCCAGTAGTATAGTAGGGTCCCACCATCAGCCC. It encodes CASSIVGSHHQP. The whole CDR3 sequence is CASSIVGSHHQPQHF.

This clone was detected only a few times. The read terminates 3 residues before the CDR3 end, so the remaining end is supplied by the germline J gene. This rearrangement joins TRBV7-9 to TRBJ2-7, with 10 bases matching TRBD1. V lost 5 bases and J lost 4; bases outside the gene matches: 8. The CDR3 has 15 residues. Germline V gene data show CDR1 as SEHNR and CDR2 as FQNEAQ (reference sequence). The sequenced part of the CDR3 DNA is TGTGCCAGCAGCCCTCGGACAGGGGGTTTGTACGAG. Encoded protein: CASSPRTGGLYE. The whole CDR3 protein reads CASSPRTGGLYEQYF. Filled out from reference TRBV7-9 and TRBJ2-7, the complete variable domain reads DTGVSQNPRHKITKRGQNVTFRCDPISEHNRLYWYRQTLGQGPEFLTYFQNEAQLEKSRLLSDRFSAERPKGSFSTLEIQRTEQGDSAMYLCASSPRTGGLYEQYFGPGTRLTVT.

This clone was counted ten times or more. The CDR3 bases that were read are TGCAGTGCTAGAGGGTGGCAGTCTAGCACAGATACG. This encodes CSARGWQSSTDT. The full CDR3 protein reads CSARGWQSSTDTQYF. The rearrangement uses TRBV20-1 and TRBJ2-3; D not certain. The read is 3 residues too short to cover the CDR3 end, so that end is filled in from the germline J gene. Germline lookup yields CDR1 DFQATT and CDR2 SNEGSKA (reference sequence). The CDR3 runs 15 residues. Trimming stripped 1 base from V and 0 bases from J, with 11 bases between.

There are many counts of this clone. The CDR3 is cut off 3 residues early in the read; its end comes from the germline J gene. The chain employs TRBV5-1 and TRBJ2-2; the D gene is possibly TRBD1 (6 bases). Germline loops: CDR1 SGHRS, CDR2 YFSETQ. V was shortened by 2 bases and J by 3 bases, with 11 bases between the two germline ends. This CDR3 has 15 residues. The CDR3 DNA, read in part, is TGCGCCAGCAGCTTCACAGGGTGGGACACCGGGGAG. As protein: CASSFTGWDTGE. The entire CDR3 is CASSFTGWDTGELFF.

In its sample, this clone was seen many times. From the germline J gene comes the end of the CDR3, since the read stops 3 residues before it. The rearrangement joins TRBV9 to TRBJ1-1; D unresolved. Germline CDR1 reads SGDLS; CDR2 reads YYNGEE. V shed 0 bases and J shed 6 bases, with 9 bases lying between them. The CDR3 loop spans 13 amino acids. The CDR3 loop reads CASSVAAQSEAFF. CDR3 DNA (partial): TGTGCCAGCAGCGTAGCGGCACAGTCTGAA.

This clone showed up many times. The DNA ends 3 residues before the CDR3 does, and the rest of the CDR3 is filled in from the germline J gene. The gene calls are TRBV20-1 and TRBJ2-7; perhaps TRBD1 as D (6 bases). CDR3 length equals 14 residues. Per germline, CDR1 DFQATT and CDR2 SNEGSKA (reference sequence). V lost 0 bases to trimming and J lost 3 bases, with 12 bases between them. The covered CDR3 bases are TGCAGTGCTAGAGAGGGACACAAAAACTACGAG. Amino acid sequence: CSAREGHKNYE. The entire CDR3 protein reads CSAREGHKNYEQYF.

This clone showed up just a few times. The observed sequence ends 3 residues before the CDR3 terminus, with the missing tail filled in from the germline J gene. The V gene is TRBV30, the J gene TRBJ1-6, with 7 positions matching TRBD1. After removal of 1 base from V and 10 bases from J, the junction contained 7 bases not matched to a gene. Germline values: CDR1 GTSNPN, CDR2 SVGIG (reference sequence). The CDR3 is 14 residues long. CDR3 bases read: TGTGCCTGGAGTGAGGGGCAGGGGGAATCACCC. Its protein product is CAWSEGQGESP. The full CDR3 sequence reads CAWSEGQGESPLHF.

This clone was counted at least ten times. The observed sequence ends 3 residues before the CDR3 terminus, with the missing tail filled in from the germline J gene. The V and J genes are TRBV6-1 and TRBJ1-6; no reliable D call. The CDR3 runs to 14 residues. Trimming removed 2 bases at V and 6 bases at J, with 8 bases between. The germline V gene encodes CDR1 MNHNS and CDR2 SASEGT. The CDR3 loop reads CASSEIGFNSPLHF. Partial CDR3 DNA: TGTGCCAGCAGTGAAATCGGGTTTAATTCACCC.

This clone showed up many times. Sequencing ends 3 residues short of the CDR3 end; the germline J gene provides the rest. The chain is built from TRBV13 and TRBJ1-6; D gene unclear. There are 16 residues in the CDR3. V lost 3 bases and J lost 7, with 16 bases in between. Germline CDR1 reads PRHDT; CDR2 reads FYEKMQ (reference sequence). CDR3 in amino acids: CASSFLPGRKNSPLHF. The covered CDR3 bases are TGTGCCAGCAGCTTTCTCCCGGGGAGGAAGAATTCACCC.

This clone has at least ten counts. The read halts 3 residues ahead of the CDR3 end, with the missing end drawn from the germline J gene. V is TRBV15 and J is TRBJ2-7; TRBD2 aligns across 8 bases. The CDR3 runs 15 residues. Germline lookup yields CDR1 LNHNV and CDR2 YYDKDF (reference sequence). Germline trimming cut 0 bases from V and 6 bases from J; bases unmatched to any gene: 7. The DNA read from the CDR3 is TGTGCCACCAGCAGAGATAGGGCGGGAGGTACCGAG. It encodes CATSRDRAGGTE. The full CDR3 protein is CATSRDRAGGTEQYF.

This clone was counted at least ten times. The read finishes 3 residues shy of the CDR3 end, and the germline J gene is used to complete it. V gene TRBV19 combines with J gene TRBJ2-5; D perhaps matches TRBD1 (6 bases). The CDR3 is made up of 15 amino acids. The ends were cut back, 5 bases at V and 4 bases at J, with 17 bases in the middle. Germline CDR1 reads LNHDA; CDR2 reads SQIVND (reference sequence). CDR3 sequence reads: CASSDPTGWRETQYF. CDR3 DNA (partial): TGTGCCAGTAGTGATCCTACAGGGTGGCGAGAGACC.

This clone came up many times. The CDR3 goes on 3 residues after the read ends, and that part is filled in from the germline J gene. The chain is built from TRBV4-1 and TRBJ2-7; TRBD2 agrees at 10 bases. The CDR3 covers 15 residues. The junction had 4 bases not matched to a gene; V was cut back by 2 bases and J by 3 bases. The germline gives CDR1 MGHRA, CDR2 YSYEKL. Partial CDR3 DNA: TGCGCCAGCAGCCAACAAGCGGGAGGGTTCTACGAG. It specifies CASSQQAGGFYE. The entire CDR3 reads CASSQQAGGFYEQYF.

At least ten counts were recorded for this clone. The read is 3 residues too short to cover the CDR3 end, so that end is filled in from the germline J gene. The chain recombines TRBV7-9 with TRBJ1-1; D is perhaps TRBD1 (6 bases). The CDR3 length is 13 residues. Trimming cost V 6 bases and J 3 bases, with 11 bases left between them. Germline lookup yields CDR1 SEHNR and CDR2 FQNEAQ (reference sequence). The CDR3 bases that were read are TGTGCCAGCAGAGATGGACAGTACACTGAA. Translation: CASRDGQYTE. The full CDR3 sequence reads CASRDGQYTEAFF.

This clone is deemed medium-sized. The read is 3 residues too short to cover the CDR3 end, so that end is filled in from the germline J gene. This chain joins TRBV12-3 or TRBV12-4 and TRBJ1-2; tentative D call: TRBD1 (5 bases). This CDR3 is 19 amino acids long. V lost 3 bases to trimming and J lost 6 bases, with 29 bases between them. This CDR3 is CASSFPQTLLLQVLDGYTF. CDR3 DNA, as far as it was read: TGTGCCAGCAGTTTTCCCCAAACTTTGCTACTACAGGTTCTCGATGGC.

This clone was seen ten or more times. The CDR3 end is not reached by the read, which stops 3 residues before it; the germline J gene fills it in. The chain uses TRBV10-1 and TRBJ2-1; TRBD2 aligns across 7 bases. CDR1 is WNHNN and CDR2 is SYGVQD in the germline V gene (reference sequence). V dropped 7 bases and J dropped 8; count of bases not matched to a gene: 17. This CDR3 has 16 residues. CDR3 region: CASTNGGNGGVDEQFF. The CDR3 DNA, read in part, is TGCGCCAGCACGAACGGGGGTAATGGGGGGGTCGATGAG.

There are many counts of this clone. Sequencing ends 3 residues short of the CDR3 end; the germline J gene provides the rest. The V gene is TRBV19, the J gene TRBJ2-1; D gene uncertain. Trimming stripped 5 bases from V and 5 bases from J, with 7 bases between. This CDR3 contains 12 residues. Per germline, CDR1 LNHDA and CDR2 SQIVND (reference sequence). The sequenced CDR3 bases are TGTGCCAGTAGTCCAAGGGACAATGAG. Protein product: CASSPRDNE. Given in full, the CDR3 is CASSPRDNEQFF.

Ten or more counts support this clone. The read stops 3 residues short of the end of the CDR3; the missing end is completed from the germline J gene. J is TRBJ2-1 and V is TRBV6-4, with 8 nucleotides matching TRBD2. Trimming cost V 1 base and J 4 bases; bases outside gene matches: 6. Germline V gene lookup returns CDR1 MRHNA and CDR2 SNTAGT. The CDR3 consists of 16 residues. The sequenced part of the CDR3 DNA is TGTGCCAGCAGTGACTTCGGGGGCGGGGGGTACAATGAG. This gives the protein CASSDFGGGGYNE. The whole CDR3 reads CASSDFGGGGYNEQFF.

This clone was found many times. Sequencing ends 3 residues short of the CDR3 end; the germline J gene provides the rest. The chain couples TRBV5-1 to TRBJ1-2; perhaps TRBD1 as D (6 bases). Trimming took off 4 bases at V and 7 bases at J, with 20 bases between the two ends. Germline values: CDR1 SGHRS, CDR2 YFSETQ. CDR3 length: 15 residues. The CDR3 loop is CASSGRTVDSSGYTF. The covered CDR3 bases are TGCGCCAGCAGCGGTAGGACAGTGGATTCCTCTGGC.

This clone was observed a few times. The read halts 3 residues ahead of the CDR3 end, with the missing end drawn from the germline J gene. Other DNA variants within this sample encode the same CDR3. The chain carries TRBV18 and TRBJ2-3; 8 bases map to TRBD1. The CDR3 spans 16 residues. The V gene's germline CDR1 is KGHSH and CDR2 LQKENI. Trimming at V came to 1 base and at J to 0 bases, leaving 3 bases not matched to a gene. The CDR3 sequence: CASSPLGTGSTDTQYF. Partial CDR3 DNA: TGTGCCAGCTCACCACTCGGGACAGGAAGCACAGATACG.

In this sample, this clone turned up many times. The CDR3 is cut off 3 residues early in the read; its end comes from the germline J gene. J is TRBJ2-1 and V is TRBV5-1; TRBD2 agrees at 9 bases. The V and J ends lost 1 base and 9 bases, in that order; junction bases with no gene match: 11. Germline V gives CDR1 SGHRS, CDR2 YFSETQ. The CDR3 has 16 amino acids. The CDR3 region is CASSLSQARGGSEQFF. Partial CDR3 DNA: TGCGCCAGCAGCTTGTCCCAGGCGCGGGGGGGAAGTGAG.

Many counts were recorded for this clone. CDR3 DNA, as far as it was read: TGTGCTAGTGGTTTCCTCCTTATAGGGACAGCCTTTAGGAACACTGAA. Its translation is CASGFLLIGTAFRNTE. The CDR3 in full is CASGFLLIGTAFRNTEAFF. V gene TRBV12-5 combines with J gene TRBJ1-1, with 7 bases matching TRBD1. The CDR3 extends 3 residues past the end of the read, so its final part is completed from the germline J gene. The germline V gene has CDR1 LGHNT and CDR2 FRNRAP. The CDR3 extends over 19 amino acids. Trimming removed 3 bases from V and 1 base from J; junction bases left unmatched: 17.